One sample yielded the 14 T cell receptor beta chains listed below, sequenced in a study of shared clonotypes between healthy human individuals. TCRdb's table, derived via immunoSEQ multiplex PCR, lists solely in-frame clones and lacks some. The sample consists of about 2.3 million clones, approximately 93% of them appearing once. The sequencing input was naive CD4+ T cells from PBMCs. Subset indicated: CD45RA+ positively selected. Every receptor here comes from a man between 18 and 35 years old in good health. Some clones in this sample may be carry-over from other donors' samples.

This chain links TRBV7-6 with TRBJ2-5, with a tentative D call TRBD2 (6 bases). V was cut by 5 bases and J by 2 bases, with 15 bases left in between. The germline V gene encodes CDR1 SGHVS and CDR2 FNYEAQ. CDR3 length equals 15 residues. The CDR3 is CASSRGGGTQETQYF. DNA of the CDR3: TGTGCCAGCAGCCGGGGAGGCGGCACACAAGAGACCCAGTACTTC.

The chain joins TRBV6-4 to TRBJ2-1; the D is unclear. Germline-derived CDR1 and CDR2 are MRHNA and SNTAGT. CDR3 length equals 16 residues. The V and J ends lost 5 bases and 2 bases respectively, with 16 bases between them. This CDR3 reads CASSPSGRWTYNEQFF. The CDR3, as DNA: TGTGCCAGCAGTCCCTCGGGCAGGTGGACCTACAATGAGCAGTTCTTC.

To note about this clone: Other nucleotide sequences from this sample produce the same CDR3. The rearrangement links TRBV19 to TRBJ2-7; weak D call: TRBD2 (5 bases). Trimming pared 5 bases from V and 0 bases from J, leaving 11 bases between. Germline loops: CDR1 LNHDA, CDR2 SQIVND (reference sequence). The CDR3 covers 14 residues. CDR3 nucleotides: TGTGCCAGTAGTGACGGTGCGGGCTCCTACGAGCAGTACTTC. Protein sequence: CASSDGAGSYEQYF.

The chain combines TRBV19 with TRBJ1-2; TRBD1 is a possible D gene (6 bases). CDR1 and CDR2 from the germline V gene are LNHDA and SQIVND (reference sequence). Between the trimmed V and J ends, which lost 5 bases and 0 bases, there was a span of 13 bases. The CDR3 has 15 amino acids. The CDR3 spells CASSPNREANYGYTF. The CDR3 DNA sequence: TGTGCCAGTAGTCCGAACAGGGAGGCTAACTATGGCTACACCTTC.

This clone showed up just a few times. In DNA form, the CDR3 reads TGTGCCAGCAACCCGGAAGCCCAGAGAGGCTACACCTTC. Amino acids: CASNPEAQRGYTF. The chain has TRBV28 and TRBJ1-2; D is unclear. Trimming stripped 7 bases from V and 8 bases from J, with 17 bases between. From germline, CDR1 is MDHEN and CDR2 SYDVKM. The CDR3 totals 13 residues.

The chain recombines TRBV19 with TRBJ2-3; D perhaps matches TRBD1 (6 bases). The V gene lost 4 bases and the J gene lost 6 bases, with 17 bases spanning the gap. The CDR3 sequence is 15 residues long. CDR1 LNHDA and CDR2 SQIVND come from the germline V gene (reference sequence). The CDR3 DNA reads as TGTGCCAGTAGTACCCGACAGGTGGCCGGGGATACGCAGTATTTT. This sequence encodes CASSTRQVAGDTQYF.

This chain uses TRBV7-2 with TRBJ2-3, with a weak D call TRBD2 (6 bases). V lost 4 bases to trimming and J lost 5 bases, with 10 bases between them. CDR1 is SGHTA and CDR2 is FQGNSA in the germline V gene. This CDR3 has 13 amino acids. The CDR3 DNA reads TGTGCCAGCAGCTCTAGGAGGGTAGATACGCAGTATTTT. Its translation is CASSSRRVDTQYF. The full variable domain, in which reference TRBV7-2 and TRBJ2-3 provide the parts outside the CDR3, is GAGVSQSPSNKVTEKGKDVELRCDPISGHTALYWYRQSLGQGLEFLIYFQGNSAPDKSGLPSDRFSAERTGGSVSTLTIQRTQQEDSAVYLCASSSRRVDTQYFGPGTRLTVL.

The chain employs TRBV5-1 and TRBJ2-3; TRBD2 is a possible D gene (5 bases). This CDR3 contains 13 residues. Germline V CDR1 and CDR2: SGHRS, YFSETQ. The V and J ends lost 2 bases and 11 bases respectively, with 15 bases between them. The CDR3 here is CASSFSPEGQQYF. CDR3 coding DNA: TGCGCCAGCAGCTTCAGCCCCGAGGGCCAGCAGTATTTT.

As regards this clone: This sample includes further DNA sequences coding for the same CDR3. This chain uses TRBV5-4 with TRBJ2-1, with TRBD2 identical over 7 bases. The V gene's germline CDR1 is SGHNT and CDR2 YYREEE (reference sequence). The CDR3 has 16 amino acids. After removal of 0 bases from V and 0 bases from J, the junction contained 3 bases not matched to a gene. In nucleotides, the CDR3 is TGTGCCAGCAGCTTGGGAGGCGGGAGCTCCTACAATGAGCAGTTCTTC. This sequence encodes CASSLGGGSSYNEQFF.

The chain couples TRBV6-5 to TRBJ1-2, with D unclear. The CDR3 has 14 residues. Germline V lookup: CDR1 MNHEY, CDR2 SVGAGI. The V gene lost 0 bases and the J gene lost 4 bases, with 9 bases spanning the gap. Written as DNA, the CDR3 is TGTGCCAGCAGTTACTCGATCGGTCCCTATGGCTACACCTTC. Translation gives CASSYSIGPYGYTF.

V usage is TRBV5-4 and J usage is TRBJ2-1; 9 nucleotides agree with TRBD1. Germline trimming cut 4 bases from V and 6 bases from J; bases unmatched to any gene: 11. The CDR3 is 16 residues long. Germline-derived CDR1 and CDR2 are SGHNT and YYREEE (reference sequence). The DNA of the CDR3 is TGTGCCAGCAGCCCGAACGGACAGGGGTCACCCAATGAGCAGTTCTTC. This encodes CASSPNGQGSPNEQFF.

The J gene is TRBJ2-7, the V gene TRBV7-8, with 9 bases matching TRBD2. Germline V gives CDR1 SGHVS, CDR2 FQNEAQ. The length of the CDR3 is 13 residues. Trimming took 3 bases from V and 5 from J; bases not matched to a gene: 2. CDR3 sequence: CASSFSGRNEQYF. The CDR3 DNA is TGTGCCAGCAGCTTTAGCGGGAGAAACGAGCAGTACTTC.

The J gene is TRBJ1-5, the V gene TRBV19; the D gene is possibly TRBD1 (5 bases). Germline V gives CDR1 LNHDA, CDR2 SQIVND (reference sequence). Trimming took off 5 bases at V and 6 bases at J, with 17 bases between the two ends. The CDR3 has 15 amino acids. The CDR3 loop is CASSLRDGFFQPQHF. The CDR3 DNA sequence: TGTGCCAGTAGTCTCCGGGACGGATTTTTTCAGCCCCAGCATTTT.

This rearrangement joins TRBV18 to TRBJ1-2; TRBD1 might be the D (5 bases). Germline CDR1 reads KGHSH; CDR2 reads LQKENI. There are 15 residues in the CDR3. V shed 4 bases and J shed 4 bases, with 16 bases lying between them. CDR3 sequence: CASSLTQGVGYGYTF. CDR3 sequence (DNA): TGTGCCAGCTCACTCACCCAAGGGGTCGGCTATGGCTACACCTTC.